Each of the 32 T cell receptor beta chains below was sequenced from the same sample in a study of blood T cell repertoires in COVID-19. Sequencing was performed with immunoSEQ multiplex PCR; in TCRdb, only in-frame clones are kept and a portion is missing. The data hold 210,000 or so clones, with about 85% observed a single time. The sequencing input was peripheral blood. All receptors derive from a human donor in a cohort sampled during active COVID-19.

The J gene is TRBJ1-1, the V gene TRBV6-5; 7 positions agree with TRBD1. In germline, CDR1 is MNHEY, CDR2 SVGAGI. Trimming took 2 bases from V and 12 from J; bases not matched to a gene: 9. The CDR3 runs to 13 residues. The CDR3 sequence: CASSYLNRGVTFF. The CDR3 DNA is TGTGCCAGCAGTTACCTCAACAGGGGAGTAACTTTCTTT.

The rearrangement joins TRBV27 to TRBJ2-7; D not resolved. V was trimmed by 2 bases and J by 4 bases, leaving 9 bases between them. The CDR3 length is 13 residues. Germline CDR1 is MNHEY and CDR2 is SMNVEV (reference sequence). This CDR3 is CASSLSAQYEQYF. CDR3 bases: TGTGCCAGCAGTTTAAGTGCCCAGTACGAGCAGTACTTC.

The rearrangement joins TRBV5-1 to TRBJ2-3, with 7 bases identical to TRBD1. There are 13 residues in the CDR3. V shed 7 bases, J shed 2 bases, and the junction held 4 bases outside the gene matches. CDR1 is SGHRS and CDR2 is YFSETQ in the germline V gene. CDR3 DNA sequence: TGCGCCAGCTGTGAGGGGGCCACAGATACGCAGTATTTT. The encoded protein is CASCEGATDTQYF. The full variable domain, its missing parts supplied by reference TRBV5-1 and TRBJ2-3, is KAGVTQTPRYLIKTRGQQVTLSCSPISGHRSVSWYQQTPGQGLQFLFEYFSETQRNKGNFPGRFSGRQFSNSRSEMNVSTLELGDSALYLCASCEGATDTQYFGPGTRLTVL.

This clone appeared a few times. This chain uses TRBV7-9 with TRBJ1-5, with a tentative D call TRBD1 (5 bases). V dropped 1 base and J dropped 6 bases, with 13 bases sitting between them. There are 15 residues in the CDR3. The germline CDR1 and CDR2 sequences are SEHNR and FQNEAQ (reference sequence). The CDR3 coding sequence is TGTGCCAGCAGCTTAGGGGGCGCCTTGGGTCAGCCCCAGCATTTT. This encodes CASSLGGALGQPQHF.

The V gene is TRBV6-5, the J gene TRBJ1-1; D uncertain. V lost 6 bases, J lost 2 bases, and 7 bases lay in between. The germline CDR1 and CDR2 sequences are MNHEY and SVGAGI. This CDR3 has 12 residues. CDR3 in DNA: TGTGCCAGCAGCCGAACAAACACTGAAGCTTTCTTT. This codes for CASSRTNTEAFF.

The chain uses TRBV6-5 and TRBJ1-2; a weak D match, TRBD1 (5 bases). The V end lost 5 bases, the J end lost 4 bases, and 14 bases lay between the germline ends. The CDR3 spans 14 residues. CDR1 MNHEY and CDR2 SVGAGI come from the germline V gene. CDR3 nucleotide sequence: TGTGCCAGCAGTCAGTCGACAGCCGGCTATGGCTACACCTTC. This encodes CASSQSTAGYGYTF.

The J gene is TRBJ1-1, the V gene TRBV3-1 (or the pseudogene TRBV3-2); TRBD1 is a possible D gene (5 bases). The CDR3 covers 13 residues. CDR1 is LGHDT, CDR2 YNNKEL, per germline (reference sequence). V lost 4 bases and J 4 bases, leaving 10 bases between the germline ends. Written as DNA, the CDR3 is TGTGCCAGCAGCCGCCGCGGGGGCACTGAAGCTTTCTTT. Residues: CASSRRGGTEAFF.

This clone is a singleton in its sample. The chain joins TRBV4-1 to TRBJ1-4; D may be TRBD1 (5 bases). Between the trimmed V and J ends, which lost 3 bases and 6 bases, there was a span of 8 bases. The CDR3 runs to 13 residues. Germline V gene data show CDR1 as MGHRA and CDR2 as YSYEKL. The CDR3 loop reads CASSQGRDEKLFF. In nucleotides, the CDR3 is TGCGCCAGCAGCCAGGGCAGGGATGAAAAACTGTTTTTT.

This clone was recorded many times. The CDR3 nucleotides are TGTGCCAGCAGTTTATCCGTGGGGACTAGCGGGAGCAATGAGCAGTTCTTC. Translated: CASSLSVGTSGSNEQFF. The gene calls are TRBV27 and TRBJ2-1; 14 bases line up with TRBD2. The CDR3 runs 17 residues. J lost 6 bases, V lost 0 bases, and 4 bases had no gene match. Looked up from germline, CDR1 is MNHEY and CDR2 is SMNVEV (reference sequence).

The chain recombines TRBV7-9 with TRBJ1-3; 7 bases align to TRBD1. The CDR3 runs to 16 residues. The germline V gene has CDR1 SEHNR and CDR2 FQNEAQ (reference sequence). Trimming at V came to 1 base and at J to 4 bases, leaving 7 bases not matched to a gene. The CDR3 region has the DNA TGTGCCAGCAGCTTAGTTCGGAGGGGGCCAGGAAACACCATATATTTT. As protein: CASSLVRRGPGNTIYF.

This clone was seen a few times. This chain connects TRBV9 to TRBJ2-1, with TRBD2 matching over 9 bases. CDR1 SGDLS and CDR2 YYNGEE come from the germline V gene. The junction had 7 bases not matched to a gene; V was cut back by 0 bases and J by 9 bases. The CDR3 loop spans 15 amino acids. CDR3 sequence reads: CASSVGGGGAGEQFF. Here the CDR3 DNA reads TGTGCCAGCAGCGTAGGTGGCGGGGGGGCAGGTGAGCAGTTCTTC.

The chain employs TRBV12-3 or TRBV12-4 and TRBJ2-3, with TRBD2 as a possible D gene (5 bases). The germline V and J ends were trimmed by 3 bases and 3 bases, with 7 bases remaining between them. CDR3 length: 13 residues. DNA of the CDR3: TGTGCCAGCAGTTTGAGGGCTACAGATACGCAGTATTTT. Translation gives CASSLRATDTQYF.

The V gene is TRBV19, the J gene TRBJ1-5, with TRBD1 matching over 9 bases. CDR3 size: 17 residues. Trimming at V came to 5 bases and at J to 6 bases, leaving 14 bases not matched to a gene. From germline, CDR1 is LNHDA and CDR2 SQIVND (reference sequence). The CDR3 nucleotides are TGTGCCAGTAGTGGGGGGACAGGGCTGGTCGGTAGTCAGCCCCAGCATTTT. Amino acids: CASSGGTGLVGSQPQHF.

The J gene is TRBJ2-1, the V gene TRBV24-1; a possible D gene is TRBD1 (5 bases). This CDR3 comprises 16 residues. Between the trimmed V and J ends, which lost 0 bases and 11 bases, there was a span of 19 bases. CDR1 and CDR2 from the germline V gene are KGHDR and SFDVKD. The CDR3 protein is CATSDLPTATRQKQFF. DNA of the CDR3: TGTGCCACCAGTGATTTGCCAACAGCAACACGACAGAAGCAGTTCTTC.

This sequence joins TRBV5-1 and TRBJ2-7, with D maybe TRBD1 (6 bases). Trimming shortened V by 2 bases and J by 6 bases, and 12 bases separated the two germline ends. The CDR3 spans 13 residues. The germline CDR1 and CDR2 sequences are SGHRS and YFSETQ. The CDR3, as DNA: TGCGCCAGCAGCTTCGGGACAATCGGCGAGCAGTACTTC. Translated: CASSFGTIGEQYF.

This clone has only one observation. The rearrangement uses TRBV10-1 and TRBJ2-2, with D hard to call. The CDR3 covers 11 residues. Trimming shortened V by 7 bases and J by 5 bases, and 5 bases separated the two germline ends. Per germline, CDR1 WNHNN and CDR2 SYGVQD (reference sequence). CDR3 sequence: CASTNTGELFF. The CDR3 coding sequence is TGCGCCAGCACTAATACCGGGGAGCTGTTTTTT.

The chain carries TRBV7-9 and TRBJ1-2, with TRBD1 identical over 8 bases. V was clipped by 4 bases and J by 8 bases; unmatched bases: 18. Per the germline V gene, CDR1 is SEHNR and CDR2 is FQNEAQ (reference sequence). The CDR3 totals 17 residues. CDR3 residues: CASSSSPRTGTMVGYTF. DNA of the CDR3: TGTGCCAGCAGCTCATCCCCTCGGACAGGGACTATGGTCGGCTACACCTTC.

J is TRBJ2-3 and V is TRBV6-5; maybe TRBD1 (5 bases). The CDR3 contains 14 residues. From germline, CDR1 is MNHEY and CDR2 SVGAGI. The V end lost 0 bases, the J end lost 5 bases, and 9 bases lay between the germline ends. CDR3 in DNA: TGTGCCAGCAGTTACTCTCCCAGGGTAGATACGCAGTATTTT. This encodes CASSYSPRVDTQYF.

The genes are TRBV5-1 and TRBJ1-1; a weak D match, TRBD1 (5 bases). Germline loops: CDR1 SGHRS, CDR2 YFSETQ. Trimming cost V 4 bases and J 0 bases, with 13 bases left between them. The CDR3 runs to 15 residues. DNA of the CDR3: TGCGCCAGCAGCAAAGAGACAGTCATGAACACTGAAGCTTTCTTT. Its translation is CASSKETVMNTEAFF.

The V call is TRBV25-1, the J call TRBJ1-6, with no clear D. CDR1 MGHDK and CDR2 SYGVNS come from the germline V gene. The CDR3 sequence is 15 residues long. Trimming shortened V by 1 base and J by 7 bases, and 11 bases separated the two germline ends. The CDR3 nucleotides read TGTGCCAGCAGTGAATCTGCCTCGAGAAATTCACCCCTCCACTTT. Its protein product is CASSESASRNSPLHF.

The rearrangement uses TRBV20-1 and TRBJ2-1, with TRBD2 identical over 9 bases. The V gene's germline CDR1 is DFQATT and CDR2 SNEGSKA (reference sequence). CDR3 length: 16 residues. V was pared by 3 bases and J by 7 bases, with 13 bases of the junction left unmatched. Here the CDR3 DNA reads TGCAGTGCTAGTACCGTCCGCGGGAGGGCCGGTAATGAGCAGTTCTTC. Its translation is CSASTVRGRAGNEQFF.

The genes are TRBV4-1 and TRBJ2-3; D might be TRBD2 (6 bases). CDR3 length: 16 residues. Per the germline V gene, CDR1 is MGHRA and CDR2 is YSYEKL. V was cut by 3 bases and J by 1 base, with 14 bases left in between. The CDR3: CASSQGLRGGTDTQYF. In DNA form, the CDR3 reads TGCGCCAGCAGCCAGGGACTTCGAGGTGGCACAGATACGCAGTATTTT.

The CDR3 nucleotides are TGTGCCAGCTCAAGGGGGCGAGGGTGGACCGGGGAGCTGTTTTTT. Translated, it gives CASSRGRGWTGELFF. The rearrangement uses TRBV19 and TRBJ2-2, with 7 bases aligning to TRBD1. CDR1 and CDR2 (germline): LNHDA, SQIVND (reference sequence). Germline trimming cut 9 bases from V and 5 bases from J; bases unmatched to any gene: 12. There are 15 residues in the CDR3. The full variable domain, in which reference TRBV19 and TRBJ2-2 provide the parts outside the CDR3, is DGGITQSPKYLFRKEGQNVTLSCEQNLNHDAMYWYRQDPGQGLRLIYYSQIVNDFQKGDIAEGYSVSREKKESFPLTVTSAQKNPTAFYLCASSRGRGWTGELFFGEGSRLTVL.

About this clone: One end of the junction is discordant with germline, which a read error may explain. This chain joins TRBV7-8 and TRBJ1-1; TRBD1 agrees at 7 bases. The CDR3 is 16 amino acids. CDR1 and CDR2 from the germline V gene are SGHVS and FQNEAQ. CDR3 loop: CASSLTTGEWNAEAFF. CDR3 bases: TGTGCCAGCAGCTTAACCACAGGGGAATGGAACGCTGAAGCTTTCTTT.

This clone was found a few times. The CDR3 region has the DNA TGTGCCATCAGTGAGTCGGGACAGGGAACTCAGCCCCAGCATTTT. Its translation: CAISESGQGTQPQHF. This chain connects TRBV10-3 to TRBJ1-5; 9 bases line up with TRBD1. There are 15 residues in the CDR3. V shed 0 bases, J shed 6 bases, and the junction held 3 bases outside the gene matches. CDR1 and CDR2 (germline): ENHRY, SYGVKD.

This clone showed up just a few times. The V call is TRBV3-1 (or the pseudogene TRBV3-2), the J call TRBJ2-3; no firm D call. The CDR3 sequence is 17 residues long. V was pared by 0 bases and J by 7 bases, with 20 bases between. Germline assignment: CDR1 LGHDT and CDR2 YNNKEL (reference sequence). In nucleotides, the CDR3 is TGTGCCAGCAGCCAAGATTCGAGTTTGTCCCCGCCGAATACGCAGTATTTT. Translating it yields CASSQDSSLSPPNTQYF.

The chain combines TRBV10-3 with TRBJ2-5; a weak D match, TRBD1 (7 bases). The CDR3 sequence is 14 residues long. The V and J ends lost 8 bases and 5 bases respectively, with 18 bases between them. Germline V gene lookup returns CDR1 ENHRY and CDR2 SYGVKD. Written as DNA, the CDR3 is TGTGCCATCTCAGGGGGGCTTGGGTCGGAGACCCAGTACTTC. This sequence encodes CAISGGLGSETQYF.

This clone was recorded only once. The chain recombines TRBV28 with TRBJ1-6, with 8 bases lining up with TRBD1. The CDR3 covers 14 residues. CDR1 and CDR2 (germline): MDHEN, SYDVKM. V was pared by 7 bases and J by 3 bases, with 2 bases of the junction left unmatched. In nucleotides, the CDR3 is TGTGCCAGCACAGGGGGCGACTATAATTCACCCCTCCACTTT. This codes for CASTGGDYNSPLHF.

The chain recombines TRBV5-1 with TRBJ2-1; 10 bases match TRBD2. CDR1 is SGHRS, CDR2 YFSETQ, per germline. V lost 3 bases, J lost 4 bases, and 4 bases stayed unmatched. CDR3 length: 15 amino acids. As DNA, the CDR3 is TGCGCCAGCAGCTCGACTAGCGGGTCGTACAATGAGCAGTTCTTC. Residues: CASSSTSGSYNEQFF. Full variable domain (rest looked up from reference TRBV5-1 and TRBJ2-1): KAGVTQTPRYLIKTRGQQVTLSCSPISGHRSVSWYQQTPGQGLQFLFEYFSETQRNKGNFPGRFSGRQFSNSRSEMNVSTLELGDSALYLCASSSTSGSYNEQFFGPGTRLTVL.

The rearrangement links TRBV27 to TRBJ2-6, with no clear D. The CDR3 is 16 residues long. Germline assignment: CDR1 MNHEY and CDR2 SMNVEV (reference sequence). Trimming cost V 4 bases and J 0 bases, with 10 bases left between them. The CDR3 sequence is CASSSRRSSGANVLTF. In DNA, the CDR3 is TGTGCCAGCAGTTCCAGACGGAGCTCTGGGGCCAACGTCCTGACTTTC.

CDR3 DNA: TGCGCCAGCAGCTTGGAGGTTCTGGGGGGGTCTTCACCCCTCCACTTT. As protein: CASSLEVLGGSSPLHF. V gene TRBV5-1 combines with J gene TRBJ1-6; D possibly corresponds to TRBD1 (5 bases). The CDR3 spans 16 residues. V was clipped by 0 bases and J by 9 bases, with 16 bases between them. Germline CDR1 and CDR2: SGHRS and YFSETQ.

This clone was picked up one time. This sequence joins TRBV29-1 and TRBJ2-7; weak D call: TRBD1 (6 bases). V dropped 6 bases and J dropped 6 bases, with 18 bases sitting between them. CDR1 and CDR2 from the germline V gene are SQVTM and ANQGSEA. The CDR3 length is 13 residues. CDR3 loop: CSVGRGDSGEQYF. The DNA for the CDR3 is TGCAGCGTCGGCAGGGGAGACAGCGGCGAGCAGTACTTC.